This T cell receptor beta chain appears in the sequencing data of a study of shared clonotypes between healthy human individuals (dated by TCRdb to between 2020 and 2021). Study-level background: The cohort included a few men and a couple of women between 18 and 49 years of age. Per donor, three plates each were used for CD4 naive and CD4 memory, two for CD8 naive, and one for CD8 memory. To estimate repertoire size and how much clonotype sharing occurs between individuals, the study deeply sequenced the blood TCR repertoires of five or six healthy adults. To increase sequencing depth and limit assay-specific biases, TCR repertoire library preparation and sequencing were carried out by different laboratories using diverse techniques. Leukapheresis yielded between about 0.85 and 9 billion PBMCs per donor. General conclusions and limits of the study: When a handful of donors were compared, the shared fraction of clonotypes was about 5.2% for naive CD4, over 3% for naive CD8, 2.3% for memory CD4, and 0.4% for memory CD8. Rarefaction of sorted-subset datasets indicated incomplete sequencing despite the large sequencing depth. Sampling was limited to blood, and TCR repertoires in tissue likely differ from TCR repertoires in blood. Based on pairwise subsampling, the degree of clonotype sharing among donors was expected to be affected by sequencing depth. Naive subsets generally had larger estimated clonotype richness than memory subsets. Because the study included a small number of donors, the genetic and exposure-history diversity represented was limited. Compared with non-shared clonotypes, the clonotypes found in all four sorted-subset donors had higher generation probabilities.

The CDR3 sequence holds 18 residues, the cysteine and phenylalanine included. CDR3 DNA only is kept here, 54 bases in frame from base 1. The junction carries 21 bases between V and J, which are trimmed by 1 base and 4 bases respectively. The germline V gene sets CDR1 to LGHNA and CDR2 to YSLEER. TCR CDR3 regions were amplified from genomic DNA by multiplex PCR using the deep immunoSEQ assay. Genomic DNA extracted from each cell subset was distributed evenly over all wells of several immunoSEQ 96-well plates, and each plate served as one replicate. For sorted subsets, about 0.2 ug genomic DNA, equal to some 28,000 T cell genomes, was loaded into each replicate PCR. The purified libraries were quantified using a Qubit 3.0 fluorometer, sized with a Bioanalyzer 2100, and then quantified again using the KAPA Library Quantification kit. Every immunoSEQ 96-well plate was sequenced on a dedicated single-read 150-cycle Illumina NextSeq 550 flow cell. Regarding the original processing steps: The immunoSEQ output contained only junctional sequences without quality scores, so filtering could not match that applied to full-length reads. To assign V/J genes and CDR3, sequences were annotated against IMGT germline references using PyIR, a Python wrapper for IgBLAST v1.9. Reads with weak V/J assignments (E-value above 1e-6), missing CDR3, stop codons, out-of-frame junctions, or ambiguous translated residues were removed. V3J clonotypes were defined by identical inferred V gene, J gene, and CDR3 amino acid sequence. To compute the percentage overlap between repertoires, the number of shared unique clonotypes was divided by the size of the smaller repertoire. Richness of each repertoire was evaluated using RTK rarefaction, the Chao1 estimator, and Recon v2.1 estimates of unobserved clonotypes. Generation probabilities were computed with OLGA for all TCRbeta clonotypes obtained by the gDNA method from several donors. The table was pulled from immuneACCESS by TCRdb, which kept in-frame rearrangements only. Such tables lose some clones; where checked, under half of the loss comes from unresolved V genes, and the rest has no known cause. That table supplies the V and J calls and clone size; D and trimming were determined from the DNA. The sample profile shows roughly 2,000,000 clones; just over 90% of them were found once. In total, the top ten clones hold about 1.6% of the sample.

CD8 naive samples were CD45RO-negative cells positively selected for CCR7, giving a CD45RA+CCR7+ population that excluded TemRA cells. The donors were healthy, HIV-negative adults with no recently reported acute infections or vaccinations. Only Caucasian adults living in Nashville, Tennessee, USA were represented among the donors. Blood was obtained by leukapheresis, after which PBMCs were separated by Ficoll-Histopaque density gradient centrifugation and cryopreserved in liquid nitrogen vapor phase. Analytical flow cytometry was used to check the purity and quantity of every magnetically sorted T cell population. Each sorted fraction had its genomic DNA isolated and then quantified by UV absorbance on a Nanodrop 2000c. Comments on this clone: Its target antigen remains unknown. Base qualities are missing; no much larger clone stands one base away.

The receptor chain draws on TRBV4-3 and TRBJ2-3, and TRBD2 may be the D gene, going by 6 matching bases. Sequenced material: naive CD8+ T cells from PBMCs. What the cell subset or site label conveys for this sample: CD45RA+CCR7+. The TCR comes from a man younger than 35 in good health. Some clones in this sample may be carry-over from other donors' samples. The DNA reads TGCGCCAGCAGCCAAGGTTTGGGCGGAGGGGCGGTTGCAGATACGCAGTATTTT. Translated, this gives CASSQGLGGGAVADTQYF.